What follows describes a single TCR beta chain. Method: immunoSEQ multiplex PCR; TCRdb's copy keeps in-frame clones and lacks some. In the table there are around 130,000 clones, roughly 87% of which are singletons. This CDR3 comprises 13 residues. Germline V gene data show CDR1 as LNHDA and CDR2 as SQIVND (reference sequence). The V and J ends lost 4 bases and 2 bases respectively, with 5 bases between them. The data were obtained in a study of T cell responses to AZD1222 COVID-19 vaccine. The sample consisted of peripheral blood, taken 28 days after the second AZD1222 dose. The chain links TRBV19 to TRBJ2-2; D remains ambiguous. The TCR was taken from an adult who received the AZD1222 COVID-19 vaccine. The CDR3 DNA reads as TGTGCCAGTAGTAACCACAACACCGGGGAGCTGTTTTTT. Amino acids: CASSNHNTGELFF.